This T cell receptor beta chain was recovered during a study of spatial heterogeneity in lung cancer (dated by TCRdb to the late 2010s). Study-level background: Beta-chain transcripts were consistently detected in greater numbers than alpha-chain transcripts, which likely reflects a higher abundance of beta-chain transcripts. In the raw uncorrected reads, each unique combination of TCR and UMI appeared on average more than ten times. TCR alpha and beta repertoires were quantitatively compared across multiple tumor regions, matched nontumor lung and blood in non-small cell lung cancer. TCR repertoire features were related to nonsynonymous mutation counts determined by whole-exome sequencing of tumor tissue. Both alpha and beta chains were TCR-sequenced in approximately 220 tumor regions, about 69 matched nontumor lung samples and around 50 PBMC samples obtained at surgery.

To prepare the library, 5' RACE was applied. TCRdb lists the instrument as NextSeq 500. In the TCR library protocol, a unique molecular identifier was attached to each TCR cDNA molecule so that PCR and sequencing errors could be corrected. From the authors' description of their analysis: TCR identification, UMI-based error correction and CDR3 extraction were all carried out with Decombinator tools. Expanded TCRs were defined as those above a frequency of 2 per 1,000, corresponding to the top 1% of the tumor frequency distribution. Renyi diversity was calculated using the R vegan package after each repertoire was subsampled 100 times to 5,000 TCRs. To build CDR3 similarity networks, amino acid triplet string-kernel similarity was used, and CDR3s were connected when their pairwise similarity was above 0.82. TCRdb applied fastp at Q25 and MiXCR to the public reads, then kept only in-frame beta chains. Rows are unified per CDR3 protein, each entry keeping the most common DNA and genes. For this entry, the V and J calls and clone size follow TCRdb and not the study's own pipeline. This sample is represented by approximately 11,000 distinct CDR3 sequences; roughly 3.8% of them were singletons. About 7.9% of the sample is taken by the ten largest.

Overall study outcomes, separate from this receptor: Confirming at a functional level the hypothesis that regional TCRs recognize regional mutations was considered to require additional single-cell paired TCR alpha and beta sequencing.

V is shortened by 3 bases, J by 2 bases, and the region joining them spans 4 bases. CDR1 and CDR2, looked up from the germline V gene (reference sequence), are DFQATT and SNEGSKA. From the cysteine up to the phenylalanine, the CDR3 has a length of 11 residues. Only the CDR3 portion is preserved as DNA: 33 bases, with reading frame beginning at the first base. In the paper's terms, the time point label means: sample taken at primary tumor resection. Whole RNA extracted from tumor and nontumor lung tissue, or from cryopreserved PBMC samples, was used for TCR sequencing without cell sorting. Donors were around 69 patients with early-stage, untreated non-small cell lung cancer from the lung TRACERx cohort. Patients were selected for TCR sequencing only if sufficient RNA was available from at least two tumor regions. Tumor and adjacent nontumor lung specimens were reviewed by a lung pathologist before selection.

The table lists this clonotype with many counts. Its antigen is still unknown. No much larger clone exists at a distance of one base, and base qualities are not known. This receptor was identified in a male donor with early-stage non-small cell lung cancer. This chain is built from TRBV20-1 and TRBJ2-5; there is no confident call for the D gene. The specimen was normal lung tissue next to the tumor, collected at surgery. The DNA is as follows: TGCAGTGCTAGGGGACAAGAGACCCAGTACTTC. This sequence encodes CSARGQETQYF.